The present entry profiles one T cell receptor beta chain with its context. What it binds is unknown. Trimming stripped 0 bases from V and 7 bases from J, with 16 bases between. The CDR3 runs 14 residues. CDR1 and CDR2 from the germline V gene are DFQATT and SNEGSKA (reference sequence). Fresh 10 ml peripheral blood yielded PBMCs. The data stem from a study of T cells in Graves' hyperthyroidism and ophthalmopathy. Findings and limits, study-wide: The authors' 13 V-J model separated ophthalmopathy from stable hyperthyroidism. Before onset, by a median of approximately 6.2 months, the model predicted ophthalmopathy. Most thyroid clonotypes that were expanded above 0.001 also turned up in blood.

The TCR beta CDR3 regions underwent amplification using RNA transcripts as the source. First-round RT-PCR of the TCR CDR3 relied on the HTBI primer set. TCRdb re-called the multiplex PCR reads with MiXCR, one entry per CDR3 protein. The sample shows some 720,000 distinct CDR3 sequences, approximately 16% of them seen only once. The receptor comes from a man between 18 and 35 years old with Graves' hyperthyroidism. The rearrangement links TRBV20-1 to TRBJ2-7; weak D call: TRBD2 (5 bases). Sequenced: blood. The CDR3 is CSARDLLAVGEQYF. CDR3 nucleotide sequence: TGCAGTGCTAGAGATTTGCTAGCCGTGGGGGAGCAGTACTTC.